The clone carrying this T cell receptor beta chain was seen ten or more times. Antigen unknown. The data were obtained in a study of CD8 T cells in ankylosing spondylitis. Study findings and constraints: Existing reports had already noted some motif variants in reactive arthritis synovial fluid and blood.

For TCR beta, libraries came from quantitative 5'-RACE with molecular barcodes. Using its own MiXCR run on the 5' RACE reads, TCRdb lists one record per CDR3 protein. The profile covers about 250,000 distinct CDR3 sequences, with 8% to 9% appearing a single time and around 4.8% taken by the ten largest. Germline V gene sequence: CDR1 DFQATT, CDR2 SNEGSKA (reference sequence). V lost 3 bases, J lost 5 bases, and 14 bases lay in between. The CDR3 loop spans 14 amino acids. This rearrangement joins TRBV20-1 to TRBJ2-1, with D possibly TRBD2 on 5 matching bases. This TCR derives from a female donor with ankylosing spondylitis or in good health (not recorded which). Specimen: blood, either unsorted or a sorted T cell fraction (not recorded which). As DNA, the CDR3 is TGCAGTGCTAGGGGAGCTTTAGGGAACAATGAGCAGTTCTTC. As protein: CSARGALGNNEQFF.